This T cell receptor (beta chain) is from a study of T cells in localized non-small cell lung cancer. Study-level results: Greater blood T cell density accompanied longer overall survival. A single tumor region was sequenced, leaving heterogeneity possible. In uninvolved adjacent lung, T cell clonality reached its highest value, exceeding tumor. Among the top 100 tumor clones, a median approximately 60 appeared in adjacent lung.

CDR1 and CDR2 from the germline V gene are SGHTS and YDEGEE. Trimming took 4 bases from V and 5 from J, leaving 16 bases between them. CDR3 length equals 15 residues. Assay: immunoSEQ multiplex PCR; the TCRdb copy retains only in-frame clones and omits some. This table has 64,000 or so clones, roughly 88% appearing once. This clone was counted a single time. Its antigen is not known. The TCR was taken from a woman aged 35-75 years with stage I lung adenocarcinoma. The chain has TRBV5-8 and TRBJ1-5; D unclear. The material was peripheral blood, obtained before any cancer treatment. The CDR3 region has the DNA TGTGCCAGCAGCCGGGGAGGGCTGGGTCATCAGCCCCAGCATTTT. Translated, it gives CASSRGGLGHQPQHF. Combining the CDR3 with reference TRBV5-8 and TRBJ1-5 gives the whole variable domain EAGVTQSPTHLIKTRGQQATLRCSPISGHTSVYWYQQALGLGLQFLLWYDEGEERNRGNFPPRFSGRQFPNYSSELNVNALELEDSALYLCASSRGGLGHQPQHFGDGTRLSIL.